The clone carrying this T cell receptor (beta chain) has a handful of counts. What it recognizes is unknown. This sample is part of a study of T cells after yellow fever vaccination. TCRdb reprocessed the 5' RACE reads with MiXCR, giving one entry per CDR3 protein. Of about 220,000 distinct CDR3 sequences detected, approximately 3% appear once; the ten largest clones hold roughly 3.2%. Study outcomes and limitations: FACS-sorted repertoires could contain abundant clonotypes contaminating from the bulk population. A large majority of primary-vaccination clones showed up again after the booster (roughly 96% CD4, 88% CD8).

CDR3 size: 15 residues. Germline V gene sequence: CDR1 KGHSH, CDR2 LQKENI. V gave up 4 bases and J gave up 2 bases; unmatched junction bases: 1. This clonotype was obtained from a man younger than 30 who received the YFV17D yellow fever vaccine. This rearrangement joins TRBV18 to TRBJ2-7, with 14 nucleotides matching TRBD2. The specimen comprised CD4+ T cells sorted from PBMCs, sampled 10 days after the yellow fever booster vaccination. The CDR3 nucleotides read TGTGCCAGCTCACGGACTAGCGGGGGGACCTACGAGCAGTACTTC. Translating gives CASSRTSGGTYEQYF.